This TCR beta chain is from a study of cytotoxic CD8 clonotypes in ibrutinib-treated CLL. Study-level information: The patients comprised roughly 10 relapsed/refractory and approximately 16 treatment-naive cases, 17 to 18 IGHV unmutated. Samples showed on average 255,043 productive templates and about 100,000 productive rearrangements.

Measured with immunoSEQ multiplex PCR; TCRdb has only the in-frame clones, and not every one. The table records around 42,000 clones, 50% to 75% of them present only once. Regarding this clone: Antigen specificity is unknown.

Study-wide points: The clonality went up when patients responded to ibrutinib and dropped back toward baseline at progression.

The material was PBMCs, obtained after 24 months of ibrutinib treatment. This receptor was obtained from a human donor with chronic lymphocytic leukemia.

For the CDR3, the DNA is TGTGCCAGCAAGTTCTCAGGGGACTATGGCTACACCTTC. Amino acid sequence: CASKFSGDYGYTF. The rearrangement links TRBV2 to TRBJ1-2, with a possible D match to TRBD1 (6 bases). CDR3 length: 13 amino acids. CDR1 SNHLY and CDR2 FYNNEI come from the germline V gene. The ends were cut back, 7 bases at V and 3 bases at J, with 12 bases in the middle. Full variable domain (outside the CDR3, taken from reference TRBV2 and TRBJ1-2): EPEVTQTPSHQVTQMGQEVILRCVPISNHLYFYWYRQILGQKVEFLVSFYNNEISEKSEIFDDQFSVERPDGSNFTLKIRSTKLEDSAMYFCASKFSGDYGYTFGSGTRLTVV.